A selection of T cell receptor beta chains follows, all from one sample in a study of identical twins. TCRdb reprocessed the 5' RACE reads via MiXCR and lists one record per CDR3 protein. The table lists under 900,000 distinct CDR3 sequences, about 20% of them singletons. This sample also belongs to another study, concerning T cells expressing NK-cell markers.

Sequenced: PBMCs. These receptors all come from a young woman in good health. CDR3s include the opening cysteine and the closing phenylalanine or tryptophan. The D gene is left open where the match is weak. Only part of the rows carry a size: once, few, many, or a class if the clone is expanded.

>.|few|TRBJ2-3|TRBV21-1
CASSKRRIRDTDTQYF
TGTGCCAGCAGCAAAAGGCGCATCCGGGACACAGATACGCAGTATTTT
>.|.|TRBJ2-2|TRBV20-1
CSATRGTGELFF
TGCAGTGCTACACGGGGCACCGGGGAGCTGTTTTTT
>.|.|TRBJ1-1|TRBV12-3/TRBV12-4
CASSLAAGGRTEAFF
TGTGCCAGCAGTTTAGCCGCGGGAGGTAGGACTGAAGCTTTCTTT
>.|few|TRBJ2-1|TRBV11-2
CASRWSGTEQFF
TGTGCCAGCAGGTGGTCGGGGACTGAGCAGTTCTTC
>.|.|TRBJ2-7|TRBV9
CASSSRNSYEQYF
TGTGCCAGCAGCTCACGTAACAGCTACGAGCAGTACTTC
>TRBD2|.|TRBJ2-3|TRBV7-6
CASSPRSTSGAGMTDTQYF
TGTGCCAGCAGCCCGAGAAGCACTAGCGGGGCGGGGATGACAGATACGCAGTATTTT
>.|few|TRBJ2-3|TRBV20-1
CSARQSSTDTQYF
TGCAGTGCTAGACAGTCTAGCACAGATACGCAGTATTTT
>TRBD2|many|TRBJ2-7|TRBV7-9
CASSLAGRGEQYF
TGTGCCAGCAGTTTAGCGGGGCGAGGGGAGCAGTACTTC
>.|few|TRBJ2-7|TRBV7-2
CASSHPGLSSYEQYF
TGTGCCAGCAGTCACCCCGGATTAAGCTCCTACGAGCAGTACTTC
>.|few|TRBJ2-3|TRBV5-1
CASSFKGSVTDTQYF
TGCGCCAGCAGCTTTAAGGGGAGTGTCACAGATACGCAGTATTTT
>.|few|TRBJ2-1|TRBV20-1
CSAPQQVRLNEQFF
TGCAGTGCCCCCCAGCAGGTTAGGCTCAATGAGCAGTTCTTC
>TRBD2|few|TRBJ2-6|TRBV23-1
CASSHDTKREGPGANVLTF
TGCGCCAGCAGTCACGACACCAAGCGGGAGGGCCCTGGGGCCAACGTCCTGACTTTC
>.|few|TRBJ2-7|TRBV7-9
CASSLPRQSYEQYF
TGTGCCAGCAGCTTACCCCGACAGTCCTACGAGCAGTACTTC
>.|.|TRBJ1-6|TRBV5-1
CASSLESVNSPLHF
TGCGCCAGCAGCTTGGAGTCAGTGAATTCACCCCTCCACTTT
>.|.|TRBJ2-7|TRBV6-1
CASSLTGTGMSSYEQYF
TGTGCCAGCAGCCTCACTGGCACAGGGATGAGCTCCTACGAGCAGTACTTC
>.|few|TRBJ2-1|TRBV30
CAWSVFGEQFF
TGTGCCTGGAGTGTTTTTGGTGAGCAGTTCTTC
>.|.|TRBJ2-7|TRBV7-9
CASSLAVPGSSGWEQYF
TGTGCCAGCAGCTTAGCGGTTCCAGGCTCATCCGGGTGGGAGCAGTACTTC
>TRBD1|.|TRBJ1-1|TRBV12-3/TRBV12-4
CASSPAGGGDTEAFF
TGTGCCAGCAGTCCTGCAGGGGGCGGGGACACTGAAGCTTTCTTT
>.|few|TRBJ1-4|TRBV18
CASSPVAEEGLFF
TGTGCCAGCTCACCAGTGGCGGAAGAGGGACTGTTTTTT
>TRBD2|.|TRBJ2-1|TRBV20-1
CSAFTAGVRKNEQFF
TGCAGTGCTTTCACAGCGGGAGTAAGAAAAAATGAGCAGTTCTTC
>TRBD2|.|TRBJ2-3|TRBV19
CARHSGSTDTQYF
TGTGCCAGACATAGCGGGAGCACAGATACGCAGTATTTT
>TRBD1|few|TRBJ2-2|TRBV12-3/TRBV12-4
CASRETGATGELFF
TGTGCCAGCAGAGAGACAGGGGCCACCGGGGAGCTGTTTTTT
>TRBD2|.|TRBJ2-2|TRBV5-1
CASSLEWTSGANTGELFF
TGCGCCAGCAGCTTGGAGTGGACTAGCGGGGCGAACACCGGGGAGCTGTTTTTT
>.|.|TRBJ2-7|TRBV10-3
CAISDRAYEQYF
TGTGCCATCAGTGATAGGGCATACGAGCAGTACTTC
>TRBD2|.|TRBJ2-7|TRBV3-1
CASSQVLAGYYEQYF
TGTGCCAGCAGCCAAGTACTAGCGGGGTACTACGAGCAGTACTTC
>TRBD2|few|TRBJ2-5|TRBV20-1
CSASGLAGAQETQYF
TGCAGTGCATCCGGACTAGCGGGCGCTCAAGAGACCCAGTACTTC
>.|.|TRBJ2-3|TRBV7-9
CASSPPSGASTDTQYF
TGTGCCAGCAGCCCCCCGTCGGGGGCGAGCACAGATACGCAGTATTTT
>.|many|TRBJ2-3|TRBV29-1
CSVAAGWEDTQYF
TGCAGCGTTGCCGCCGGTTGGGAAGATACGCAGTATTTT
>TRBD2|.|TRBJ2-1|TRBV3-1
CASSQEVRRSASGEDNEQFF
TGTGCCAGCAGCCAAGAGGTACGGAGGTCGGCTAGCGGGGAGGACAATGAGCAGTTCTTC
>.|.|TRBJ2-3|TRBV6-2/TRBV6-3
CASSYSTAGRMDTQYF
TGTGCCAGCAGTTACTCGACGGCAGGGCGGATGGATACGCAGTATTTT
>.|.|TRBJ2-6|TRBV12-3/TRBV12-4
CASSLPRDSPSGANVLTF
TGTGCCAGCAGTTTGCCCAGGGACTCCCCCTCTGGGGCCAACGTCCTGACTTTC
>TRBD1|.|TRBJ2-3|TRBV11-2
CASSLRQGFRSYGQYF
TGTGCCAGCAGCTTAAGACAGGGTTTCCGTTCCTATGGGCAGTATTTT
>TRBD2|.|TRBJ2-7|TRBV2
CASSETSGYYEQYF
TGTGCCAGCAGTGAGACTAGCGGATACTACGAGCAGTACTTC
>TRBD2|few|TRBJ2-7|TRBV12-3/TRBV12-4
CASSNSRLAGLYYEQYF
TGTGCCAGCAGTAACTCCAGGCTAGCGGGACTCTACTACGAGCAGTACTTC
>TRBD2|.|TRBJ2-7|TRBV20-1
CSARGTSGTHHAYEQYF
TGCAGTGCTAGGGGGACTAGCGGGACCCACCACGCCTACGAGCAGTACTTC
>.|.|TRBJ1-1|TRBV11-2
CASRVTGKNTEAFF
TGTGCCAGCAGGGTGACAGGAAAGAACACTGAAGCTTTCTTT
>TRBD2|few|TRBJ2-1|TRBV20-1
CSARPGGINEQFF
TGCAGTGCGAGGCCCGGGGGGATCAATGAGCAGTTCTTC
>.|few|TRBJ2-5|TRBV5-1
CASSFTPAKETQYF
TGCGCCAGCAGCTTTACCCCCGCGAAGGAGACCCAGTACTTC
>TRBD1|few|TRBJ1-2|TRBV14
CASSSDRVFGYTF
TGTGCCAGCAGCTCAGACAGGGTCTTTGGCTACACCTTC
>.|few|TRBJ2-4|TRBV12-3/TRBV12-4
CASSFDNRESNIQYF
TGTGCCAGCAGTTTCGATAACCGGGAGTCAAACATTCAGTACTTC
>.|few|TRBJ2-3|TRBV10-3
CAITTGTFQYF
TGTGCCATTACTACCGGGACTTTCCAGTATTTT